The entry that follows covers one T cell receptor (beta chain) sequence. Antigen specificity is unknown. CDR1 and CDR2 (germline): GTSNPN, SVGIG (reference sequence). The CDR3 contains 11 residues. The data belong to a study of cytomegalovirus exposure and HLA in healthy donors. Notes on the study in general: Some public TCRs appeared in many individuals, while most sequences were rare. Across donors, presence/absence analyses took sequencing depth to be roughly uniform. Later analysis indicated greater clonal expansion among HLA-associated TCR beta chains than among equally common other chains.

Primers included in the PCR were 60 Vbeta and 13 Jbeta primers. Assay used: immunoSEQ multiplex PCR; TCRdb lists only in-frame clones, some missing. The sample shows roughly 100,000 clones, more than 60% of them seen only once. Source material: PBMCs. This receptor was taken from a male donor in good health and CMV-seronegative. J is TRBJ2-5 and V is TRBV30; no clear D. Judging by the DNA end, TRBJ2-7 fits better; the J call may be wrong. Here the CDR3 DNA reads TGTGCCTGGAGTGACCTGATCGAGCAGTACTTC. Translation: CAWSDLIEQYF.